This is a list of T cell receptor beta chains from one sample in a study of T-cell memory formation after mild COVID-19. TCRdb fed the 5' RACE reads into MiXCR, producing one record per CDR3 protein. Of 150,000 to 200,000 distinct CDR3 sequences in the sample, around a fifth were seen once. The sequenced material came from PBMCs or a T cell subset sorted from them (not recorded which). All receptors derive from an adult woman who had mild COVID-19 (a few samples of this study predate the infection). Cell type and time point are not known. CDR3s include the opening cysteine and the closing phenylalanine or tryptophan. The D gene is left open where the match is weak. Expanded clones are given a class, and other clones once, few, many or no size at all.

j_gene,d_gene,v_gene,abundance,len,CDR3aa,CDR3nt
TRBJ2-1,TRBD1,TRBV7-9,many,13,CASNRDRAREQFF,TGTGCCAGCAACCGGGACAGGGCGCGTGAGCAGTTCTTC
TRBJ1-1,TRBD1,TRBV27,NA,15,CASSLFPGGNTEAFF,TGTGCCAGCAGTTTATTCCCAGGGGGCAACACTGAAGCTTTCTTT
TRBJ2-7,TRBD2,TRBV27,NA,13,CASGRESSYEQYF,TGTGCCAGCGGGCGGGAGAGCTCCTACGAGCAGTACTTC
TRBJ2-2,TRBD1,TRBV7-9,few,16,CASSLAPGQKTGELFF,TGTGCCAGCAGCTTAGCCCCGGGACAGAAAACCGGGGAGCTGTTTTTT
TRBJ1-4,NA,TRBV7-9,NA,15,CASSTPEVENEKLFF,TGTGCCAGCAGCACCCCGGAGGTGGAGAATGAAAAACTGTTTTTT
TRBJ2-7,NA,TRBV6-1,NA,15,CASSESAGSSYEQYF,TGTGCCAGCAGTGAATCAGCAGGAAGCTCCTACGAGCAGTACTTC
TRBJ2-7,NA,TRBV4-2,NA,14,CASSQDTSSYEQYF,TGTGCCAGCAGCCAAGATACAAGCTCCTACGAGCAGTACTTC
TRBJ1-1,NA,TRBV5-1,few,13,CASLDPGGYEAFF,TGCGCCAGTCTCGACCCGGGGGGGTATGAAGCTTTCTTT
TRBJ2-2,NA,TRBV7-7,few,18,CASSLAPGLSPNTGELFF,TGTGCTAGCAGCTTAGCGCCAGGGCTGAGCCCAAACACCGGGGAGCTGTTTTTT
TRBJ1-4,NA,TRBV7-9,NA,13,CASSSPVDEKLFF,TGTGCCAGCAGCTCCCCGGTAGATGAAAAACTGTTTTTT
TRBJ2-5,NA,TRBV12-3/TRBV12-4,few,14,CASSPLTSSETQYF,TGTGCCAGCAGTCCTCTGACATCTTCCGAGACCCAGTACTTC
TRBJ1-1,NA,TRBV27,few,12,CASRGLSTEAFF,TGTGCCAGCAGGGGGCTGAGCACTGAAGCTTTCTTT
TRBJ1-1,NA,TRBV6-5,few,15,CASNNGRVGNTEAFF,TGTGCCAGCAACAACGGGAGGGTCGGGAACACTGAAGCTTTCTTT
TRBJ2-1,TRBD2,TRBV11-2,NA,18,CASSLGPYQREGLDEQFF,TGTGCCAGCAGCTTAGGGCCATATCAGCGGGAGGGCCTTGATGAGCAGTTCTTC
TRBJ2-7,TRBD1,TRBV10-3,few,15,CAISDSDRVGYEQYF,TGTGCCATCAGTGACTCGGACAGGGTCGGCTACGAGCAGTACTTC
TRBJ2-3,NA,TRBV3-1,few,16,CASSQELGTPRDTQYF,TGTGCCAGCAGCCAAGAACTAGGGACGCCCCGCGATACGCAGTATTTT
TRBJ2-1,TRBD1,TRBV12-3/TRBV12-4,NA,14,CASSRQGLYNEQFF,TGTGCCAGCAGTCGACAGGGCCTCTACAATGAGCAGTTCTTC
TRBJ2-7,NA,TRBV19,NA,15,CASSETTSWGYEQYF,TGTGCCAGTAGTGAAACTACATCCTGGGGGTACGAGCAGTACTTC
TRBJ2-7,TRBD2,TRBV6-1,few,15,CASEEVPGLTYEQYF,TGTGCCAGTGAAGAAGTGCCGGGACTAACCTACGAGCAGTACTTC
TRBJ2-7,TRBD1,TRBV7-8,NA,15,CASSLPSGQGYEQYF,TGTGCCAGCAGCTTACCCTCGGGACAGGGCTACGAGCAGTACTTC
TRBJ2-1,TRBD2,TRBV20-1,NA,16,CSARLAGGLFPLEQFF,TGCAGTGCTAGACTAGCGGGAGGACTTTTCCCTCTTGAGCAGTTCTTC
TRBJ1-4,TRBD1,TRBV6-6,NA,14,CASSGTARSEKLFF,TGTGCCAGTTCCGGGACAGCAAGAAGTGAAAAACTGTTTTTT
TRBJ2-1,NA,TRBV14,NA,14,CASRSSSIYNEQFF,TGTGCCAGCAGATCAAGCAGTATTTACAATGAGCAGTTCTTC
TRBJ1-4,TRBD1,TRBV7-9,NA,16,CASSLSVGTGNEKLFF,TGTGCCAGCAGCTTATCGGTCGGGACAGGGAATGAAAAACTGTTTTTT
TRBJ2-1,TRBD2,TRBV9,few,15,CASSSTSASYNEQFF,TGTGCCAGCAGCTCGACTAGCGCGTCTTACAATGAGCAGTTCTTC
TRBJ2-2,NA,TRBV7-3,few,14,CASSLEGSTGELFF,TGTGCCAGCAGCTTAGAGGGAAGCACCGGGGAGCTGTTTTTT
TRBJ1-1,TRBD1,TRBV29-1,NA,12,CSVRTGGTEAFF,TGCAGCGTTCGGACAGGGGGCACTGAAGCTTTCTTT
TRBJ1-1,TRBD1,TRBV24-1,few,13,CATREQGGTEAFF,TGTGCCACCAGAGAACAGGGGGGCACTGAAGCTTTCTTT
TRBJ2-7,TRBD1,TRBV10-3,NA,20,CAISEFIEGQGARITYEQYF,TGTGCCATCAGTGAGTTCATCGAGGGACAGGGGGCCAGAATTACCTACGAGCAGTACTTC
TRBJ1-5,NA,TRBV19,NA,17,CASREGIPGQSNQPQHF,TGTGCCAGTAGGGAAGGGATTCCAGGGCAAAGCAATCAGCCCCAGCATTTT
TRBJ2-1,TRBD2,TRBV7-8,many,15,CASSPLAGFYNEQFF,TGTGCCAGCAGCCCTCTAGCGGGGTTTTACAATGAGCAGTTCTTC
TRBJ1-6,TRBD1,TRBV7-6,NA,14,CASSDGQGASPLHF,TGTGCCAGCAGCGACGGACAGGGGGCTTCACCCCTCCACTTT
TRBJ2-7,NA,TRBV20-1,NA,13,CSASHSGTYEQYF,TGCAGTGCTAGCCACTCGGGCACCTACGAGCAGTACTTC
TRBJ2-2,TRBD2,TRBV4-3,NA,20,CASSQDGPGVAGVATGELFF,TGCGCCAGCAGCCAGGATGGCCCGGGAGTTGCGGGAGTTGCCACCGGGGAGCTGTTTTTT
TRBJ2-7,NA,TRBV7-9,many,14,CASSPRDTPYEQYF,TGTGCCAGCAGCCCCCGGGACACCCCCTACGAGCAGTACTTC
TRBJ2-2,NA,TRBV29-1,NA,13,CSVAETNTGELFF,TGCAGCGTAGCGGAGACGAACACCGGGGAGCTGTTTTTT
TRBJ2-7,TRBD2,TRBV4-2,NA,17,CASSQDAGTSGAYEQYF,TGTGCCAGCAGCCAAGACGCGGGGACTAGCGGAGCCTACGAGCAGTACTTC